These 25 T cell receptor beta chains originate from one sample sequenced in a study of T-cell memory formation after mild COVID-19. TCRdb passed the 5' RACE reads through MiXCR, listing each CDR3 protein once. The table lists 350,000 or so distinct CDR3 sequences, approximately 12% of them singletons, with 20% to 25% in the top ten. The sample consisted of PBMCs or a T cell subset sorted from them (not recorded which). The source of these receptors is a man between 18 and 29 years old who had mild COVID-19 (a few samples of this study predate the infection). Cell type and time point are not known.

The chain couples TRBV5-6 to TRBJ1-4, with 8 bases aligning to TRBD2. The DNA end favors TRBJ2-2, so the J call may be wrong. The CDR3 contains 14 residues. Germline V gene sequence: CDR1 SGHDT, CDR2 YYEEEE. The CDR3 spells CASSSLSGDRELFF. The CDR3 DNA follows: TGTGCCAGCAGCTCCCTTAGCGGGGACAGGGAGCTGTTTTTT.

This clonotype was counted at least ten times. The CDR3 sequence is CASSLRGRENQPQHF. DNA of the CDR3: TGTGCCAGCAGTTTACGAGGCAGGGAGAATCAGCCCCAGCATTTT. This chain joins TRBV28 and TRBJ1-5; D may be TRBD1 (5 bases). The CDR3 spans 15 residues. CDR1 and CDR2 (germline): MDHEN, SYDVKM. The V end lost 2 bases, the J end lost 4 bases, and 12 bases lay between the germline ends.

This clonotype has at least ten counts. The chain employs TRBV4-1 and TRBJ1-1; the D is unclear. CDR1 MGHRA and CDR2 YSYEKL come from the germline V gene. The CDR3 length is 15 residues. V was trimmed by 1 base and J by 1 base, leaving 10 bases between them. The CDR3 DNA is TGCGCCAGCAGCCAAGTTCAGAATCAGAACACTGAAGCTTTCTTT. Its translation is CASSQVQNQNTEAFF.

This clonotype was detected only a few times. The J gene is TRBJ1-5, the V gene TRBV4-1; a possible D gene is TRBD1 (5 bases). This CDR3 is 15 amino acids long. Trimming left V 0 bases short and J 7 bases short, with 13 bases between. CDR1 is MGHRA and CDR2 is YSYEKL in the germline V gene. CDR3 DNA: TGCGCCAGCAGCCAAGATGACGGGGGGGGACAGCCCCAGCATTTT. This gives the protein CASSQDDGGGQPQHF.

The sample holds a few counts of this clonotype. The chain links TRBV4-1 to TRBJ1-1, with D tentatively TRBD1 (5 bases). There are 15 residues in the CDR3. The V end was cut by 1 base, the J end by 2 bases, with 11 bases between. Germline CDR1 MGHRA, CDR2 YSYEKL. The CDR3 region is CASSQAWGGNTEAFF. In DNA form, the CDR3 reads TGCGCCAGCAGCCAAGCTTGGGGGGGAAACACTGAAGCTTTCTTT.

This clonotype has more than one count but fewer than ten. This chain joins TRBV6-5 and TRBJ1-2; D might be TRBD1 (5 bases). V shed 2 bases and J shed 4 bases, with 17 bases lying between them. Germline CDR1 and CDR2: MNHEY and SVGAGI. This CDR3 has 16 residues. The CDR3 DNA is TGTGCCAGCAGTTACAGCGGGGCAGGTCGAACCTATGGCTACACCTTC. Residues: CASSYSGAGRTYGYTF.

The V and J genes are TRBV10-2 and TRBJ2-1; D is unresolved. The CDR3 extends over 12 amino acids. The V gene's germline CDR1 is WSHSY and CDR2 SAAADI. The V and J ends lost 6 bases and 5 bases respectively, with 8 bases between them. The CDR3 loop reads CASRFGNNEQFF. In DNA, the CDR3 is TGCGCCAGCAGGTTCGGTAACAATGAGCAGTTCTTC.

The chain employs TRBV7-2 and TRBJ2-1, with D hard to call. The CDR3 is 12 residues long. Germline V gene data show CDR1 as SGHTA and CDR2 as FQGNSA. V lost 6 bases, J lost 8 bases, and 11 bases lay in between. The CDR3 nucleotides read TGTGCCAGCAGAGATAGGGCCCATGAGCAGTTCTTC. Translation gives CASRDRAHEQFF.

This clonotype turned up a few times. The rearrangement joins TRBV6-2 or TRBV6-3 to TRBJ2-1; 8 bases map to TRBD1. Germline V gene sequence: CDR1 MNHEY, CDR2 SVGEGT. V trimming: 5 bases; J trimming: 4 bases; junction bases outside the gene matches: 7. The CDR3 totals 15 residues. The CDR3 spells CASSPERQGYNEQFF. DNA for the CDR3: TGTGCCAGCAGTCCCGAGAGACAGGGGTACAATGAGCAGTTCTTC.

This clonotype was observed a handful of times. In nucleotides, the CDR3 is TGTGCCAGCAGCAAAGGGGGTCGAATAGCCAAAAACATTCAGTACTTC. As protein: CASSKGGRIAKNIQYF. This sequence joins TRBV21-1 and TRBJ2-4. TRBV21-1 constitutes a pseudogene. This CDR3 contains 16 residues.

This clonotype has a handful of counts. CDR3 residues: CAISSGTNYEQYF. CDR3 coding DNA: TGTGCCATCAGCTCCGGGACTAATTACGAGCAGTACTTC. V is TRBV10-3 and J is TRBJ2-7, with 7 positions matching TRBD2. Per the germline V gene, CDR1 is ENHRY and CDR2 is SYGVKD. Germline trimming cut 6 bases from V and 4 bases from J; bases unmatched to any gene: 6. The CDR3 length is 13 residues.

This clonotype has only a few counts. This chain connects TRBV3-1 to TRBJ1-3, with D unresolved. Germline V gene data show CDR1 as LGHDT and CDR2 as YNNKEL (reference sequence). The V end lost 5 bases, the J end lost 0 bases, and 8 bases lay between the germline ends. The CDR3 covers 14 residues. The CDR3 sequence: CASSFRVSGNTIYF. The DNA of the CDR3 is TGTGCCAGCAGCTTCAGAGTCTCTGGAAACACCATATATTTT. The full variable domain, completed using reference TRBV3-1 and TRBJ1-3, is DTAVSQTPKYLVTQMGNDKSIKCEQNLGHDTMYWYKQDSKKFLKIMFSYNNKELIINETVPNRFSPKSPDKAHLNLHINSLELGDSAVYFCASSFRVSGNTIYFGEGSWLTVV.

In this sample, this clonotype turned up a few times. The chain carries TRBV4-1 and TRBJ2-5; no clear D gene. This CDR3 spans 14 amino acids. V dropped 4 bases and J dropped 5 bases, with 14 bases sitting between them. CDR1 MGHRA and CDR2 YSYEKL come from the germline V gene. The CDR3 DNA is TGCGCCAGCAGCCGTCCGACGATAGGGGAGACCCAGTACTTC. Its protein product is CASSRPTIGETQYF.

This clonotype was picked up a small number of times. The chain couples TRBV10-3 to TRBJ1-3; no definite D call. From germline, CDR1 is ENHRY and CDR2 SYGVKD. The CDR3 spans 14 residues. V dropped 3 bases and J dropped 0 bases, with 6 bases sitting between them. CDR3 sequence (DNA): TGTGCCATCAGTGATTATATCTCTGGAAACACCATATATTTT. Its translation is CAISDYISGNTIYF.

A few counts support this clonotype. The J gene is TRBJ2-7, the V gene TRBV4-1; D uncertain. Looked up from germline, CDR1 is MGHRA and CDR2 is YSYEKL. Deletions cut 0 bases from V and 2 bases from J, with 14 bases between. There are 16 residues in the CDR3. The CDR3 bases are TGCGCCAGCAGCCAAGAAGGAAGAGCGACTGCCTACGAGCAGTACTTC. Encoded protein: CASSQEGRATAYEQYF.

This clonotype was seen more than once but under ten times. This chain joins TRBV5-1 and TRBJ1-2; a weak D match, TRBD1 (5 bases). Germline loops: CDR1 SGHRS, CDR2 YFSETQ. This CDR3 is built from 17 residues. The ends were cut back, 3 bases at V and 0 bases at J, with 18 bases in the middle. The CDR3 nucleotides read TGCGCCAGCAGCTACACCCCAGACAGCGCAACTAACTATGGCTACACCTTC. It is translated as CASSYTPDSATNYGYTF.

This clonotype showed up many times. CDR3 in amino acids: CASKPPAGTGRTGELFF. The CDR3, as DNA: TGTGCCAGTAAACCGCCCGCCGGGACAGGACGCACCGGGGAGCTGTTTTTT. The chain employs TRBV12-3 or TRBV12-4 and TRBJ2-2; 8 bases match TRBD1. V shed 9 bases and J 4 bases; nucleotides not matched to a gene: 16. CDR3 length: 17 amino acids.

The chain combines TRBV9 with TRBJ2-2; 8 nucleotides match TRBD2. The germline gives CDR1 SGDLS, CDR2 YYNGEE. Losses at the gene ends were 0 bases for V and 3 bases for J; bases not matched to a gene: 4. The CDR3 contains 16 residues. The DNA for the CDR3 is TGTGCCAGCAGCGTAGCGGGGGGGCACTACACCGGGGAGCTGTTTTTT. It is translated as CASSVAGGHYTGELFF.

This clonotype was seen ten or more times. This sequence joins TRBV28 and TRBJ1-6; possible D gene TRBD1, 5 bases. The CDR3 totals 15 residues. Trimming removed 6 bases from V and 9 bases from J, with 18 bases in between. Per germline, CDR1 MDHEN and CDR2 SYDVKM. CDR3 sequence: CASSPEPGGASPLHF. The CDR3 coding sequence is TGTGCCAGCAGCCCAGAGCCCGGGGGAGCTTCACCCCTCCACTTT.

The rearrangement links TRBV9 to TRBJ2-5; 7 nucleotides align to TRBD2. The junction had 3 bases not matched to a gene; V was cut back by 0 bases and J by 4 bases. Germline CDR1 and CDR2: SGDLS and YYNGEE. The CDR3 consists of 14 residues. This CDR3 is CASSVEASGETQYF. The CDR3 region has the DNA TGTGCCAGCAGCGTAGAGGCTAGCGGAGAGACCCAGTACTTC.

In its sample, this clonotype was seen many times. The chain uses TRBV9 and TRBJ1-1, with D hard to call. Germline V gives CDR1 SGDLS, CDR2 YYNGEE. Deletions cut 6 bases from V and 1 base from J, with 10 bases between. The CDR3 totals 13 residues. CDR3 sequence (DNA): TGTGCCAGCAACGCCTGGGGGAACACTGAAGCTTTCTTT. This gives the protein CASNAWGNTEAFF.

This clonotype was observed a few times. V gene TRBV5-1 combines with J gene TRBJ1-1; 7 positions match TRBD1. Germline CDR1 is SGHRS and CDR2 is YFSETQ. CDR3 length: 15 residues. V lost 5 bases and J lost 1; bases outside the gene matches: 8. CDR3 in DNA: TGCGCCAGCAGTTTTGGGACAGTCCAGAACACTGAAGCTTTCTTT. Translating it yields CASSFGTVQNTEAFF. The full variable domain, with the rest looked up from reference TRBV5-1 and TRBJ1-1, is KAGVTQTPRYLIKTRGQQVTLSCSPISGHRSVSWYQQTPGQGLQFLFEYFSETQRNKGNFPGRFSGRQFSNSRSEMNVSTLELGDSALYLCASSFGTVQNTEAFFGQGTRLTVV.

The genes are TRBV10-3 and TRBJ2-1, with TRBD2 identical over 14 bases. CDR1 and CDR2 from the germline V gene are ENHRY and SYGVKD. The CDR3 sequence is 19 residues long. The V gene end was trimmed by 3 bases and the J gene end by 1 base; junction bases not matched to a gene: 8. This CDR3 is CAISDFPTSGGASYNEQFF. The CDR3 bases are TGTGCCATCAGTGATTTCCCGACTAGCGGGGGGGCGTCCTACAATGAGCAGTTCTTC.

CDR3 sequence reads: CASSFVGGGNSPLHF. As DNA, the CDR3 is TGTGCCAGCAGTTTTGTGGGGGGAGGGAATTCACCCCTCCACTTT. This rearrangement joins TRBV12-3 or TRBV12-4 to TRBJ1-6; D possibly corresponds to TRBD1 (5 bases). Trimming left V 3 bases short and J 7 bases short, with 13 bases between. The CDR3 length is 15 residues.

The sample holds many counts of this clonotype. The J gene is TRBJ2-7, the V gene TRBV7-2; the match to TRBD1 covers 9 bases. The CDR3 is 14 residues long. Germline-derived CDR1 and CDR2 are SGHTA and FQGNSA. The J segment lost 2 bases and the V segment lost 5 bases, leaving 4 bases of the junction unmatched. CDR3 amino acids: CASSATGGAYEQYF. DNA of the CDR3: TGTGCCAGCAGCGCAACAGGGGGCGCCTACGAGCAGTACTTC.